The clone carrying this T cell receptor beta chain was recorded at least ten times. One base away lies a much larger clone, so this may be a sequencing read error. Germline V gene sequence: CDR1 DFQATT, CDR2 SNEGSKA (reference sequence). The J segment lost 11 bases and the V segment lost 3 bases, leaving 13 bases of the junction unmatched. This CDR3 region has 15 residues. The data stem from a study of blood T cells in healthy people across ages. With a J-beta primer mix and a sample-barcoded 5' primer, a second PCR ran 7 to 11 cycles. TCRdb reprocessed the 5' RACE reads with MiXCR, giving one entry per CDR3 protein. The sample lists 590,000 or so distinct CDR3 sequences; approximately 30% were seen once.

The source of this sequence is a woman of 80 years or more in good health. The sample taken for sequencing was blood. The chain is built from TRBV20-1 and TRBJ2-5; TRBD2 agrees at 12 bases. The CDR3 DNA is TGCAGTGCTAGTAGGCTAGCGGGGGGGTGGGATGAGCAGTACTTC. It codes for CSASRLAGGWDEQYF.